The clone carrying this T cell receptor beta chain was observed many times. These data belong to a study of regulatory T cells in long-lasting Graves disease. CDR1 is LNHDA and CDR2 is SQIVND in the germline V gene (reference sequence). The V end was cut by 8 bases, the J end by 1 base, with 14 bases between. The CDR3 runs to 14 residues. Indicated time point: newly diagnosed GD, antithyroid drugs for less than 3 months. The TCR library was prepared using RNA isolated from PBMCs. The source of the patients was an endocrinology department in Xi'an, China. From each patient, 8 to 10 milliliters of peripheral blood was drawn and collected into an EDTA anticoagulant tube. To make TCR beta libraries, researchers used iRepertoire HTBI primers and Arm-PCR of CDR3 regions. MiXCR, run by TCRdb on the multiplex PCR reads, gives a single entry per CDR3 protein. Of more than 300,000 distinct CDR3 sequences in the sample, about 12% were seen once.

The data also belong to a second study, concerning T cells in Graves' hyperthyroidism and ophthalmopathy. As that study records: Patients aged 18 to 65 had newly diagnosed hyperthyroidism of under 2 months' duration. The TCR CDR3 was amplified in a first-round RT-PCR using the HTBI primer set.

The sequenced sample was peripheral blood mononuclear cells (PBMCs), obtained at new diagnosis, from a patient treated with antithyroid drugs. This chain uses TRBV19 with TRBJ1-1; D is perhaps TRBD1 (5 bases). The clonotype was recovered from a young woman with Graves disease. The CDR3 DNA follows: TGTGCCAGTCAAGTATATGGGGGGAACACTGAAGCTTTCTTT. This gives the protein CASQVYGGNTEAFF.